This T cell receptor beta chain was documented in a study of PD-L1 blockade in urothelial cancer. Whole-study context: Investigators checked blood 3 weeks (second dose) and 6 weeks after treatment start. The median number of T cells present in blood samples was roughly 140,000.

Trimming at V came to 1 base and at J to 5 bases, leaving 4 bases not matched to a gene. In germline, CDR1 is SGHVS, CDR2 FNYEAQ. This CDR3 comprises 16 residues. Clones were sequenced by immunoSEQ multiplex PCR, and TCRdb holds only the in-frame ones, with some missing. Among tens of thousands of clones listed, over 80% were seen once. The time point denotes: pretreatment peripheral blood. This receptor was taken from a man aged 60 to 75 with urothelial cancer. This chain uses TRBV7-6 with TRBJ2-5, with TRBD2 matching 13 bases. The sequencing used PBMCs, collected around atezolizumab (anti-PD-L1) treatment. The CDR3 DNA reads TGTGCCAGCAGCTTAGGAGGACTAGCGGGAGTGGAGACCCAGTACTTC. Its protein product is CASSLGGLAGVETQYF.